The rows below give T cell receptor beta chains drawn from one sample of a study of siplizumab effects on memory and regulatory T cells. TCRdb keeps only in-frame clones here, not all; method: immunoSEQ multiplex PCR. The table shows around 45,000 clones, with less than 90% occurring only once. Sequenced sample: naive CD8+ T cells sorted from blood. The origin of the receptors is a human donor in good health. Each CDR3 is given with its conserved first and last residue. A D gene is named only where the DNA matches it firmly. Rows may omit the clone size; those that give it use once, few, many or a size class.

TRBJ1-5	.	.	TRBV21-1	15	TGTGCCAGCAGCACAAAGACAATACGAAATCAGCCCCAGCATTTT	CASSTKTIRNQPQHF
TRBJ2-7	.	.	TRBV6-6	12	TGTGCCAGCAGCTTCGGGAACTACGAGCAGTACTTC	CASSFGNYEQYF
TRBJ2-7	TRBD1	.	TRBV19	16	TGTGCCAGTACCCCCACACCGGGACAGGGGGCTTACGAGCAGTACTTC	CASTPTPGQGAYEQYF
TRBJ1-5	TRBD1	.	TRBV19	14	TGTGCCAGCGACGACAGGGATAGCAATCAGCCCCAGCATTTT	CASDDRDSNQPQHF
TRBJ2-7	.	.	TRBV10-3	16	TGTGCCATCAGTGAGTCGATAGGGGGAGGGCCCTACGAGCAGTACTTC	CAISESIGGGPYEQYF
TRBJ2-1	.	.	TRBV7-3	15	TGTGCCAGCAGCTTAATAAGGGCCGAAAACAATGAGCAGTTCTTC	CASSLIRAENNEQFF
TRBJ1-1	.	.	TRBV15	14	TGTGCCACCAGCAGAGATAAGGGGAACACTGAAGCTTTCTTT	CATSRDKGNTEAFF
TRBJ2-5	TRBD2	.	TRBV6-1	15	TGTGCCAGCAGCCCGACTAGCGGGAGTGGGGAGACCCAGTACTTC	CASSPTSGSGETQYF
TRBJ2-3	.	once	TRBV9	13	TGTGCCAGCAGCGTAGGTGTCACAGATACGCAGTATTTT	CASSVGVTDTQYF
TRBJ1-2	.	.	TRBV19	14	TGTGCCAGTAGTATTGGACTGCCTGTCTATGGCTACACCTTC	CASSIGLPVYGYTF
TRBJ2-2	.	.	TRBV30	13	TGTGCCTGGAGTGCTAGGGTCGCCGGGGAGCTGTTTTTT	CAWSARVAGELFF
TRBJ2-3	.	.	TRBV13	15	TGTGCCAGCAGCTCCCGGCAGGCCAACACAGATACGCAGTATTTT	CASSSRQANTDTQYF
TRBJ2-7	TRBD1	.	TRBV10-3	13	TGTGCCATCAGTGGGGGACAGAGCTACGAGCAGTACTTC	CAISGGQSYEQYF
TRBJ2-3	.	.	TRBV14	13	TGTGCCAGCAGCGCATATTTCTGGGGTACGCAGTATTTT	CASSAYFWGTQYF
TRBJ2-2	.	once	TRBV6-6	14	TGTGCCAGCATCTCGGCAGGGGTTACCGGGGAGCTGTTTTTT	CASISAGVTGELFF
TRBJ1-1	.	few	TRBV5-4	14	TGTGCCAGCAGGTGGTGGGGACAGAACACTGAAGCTTTCTTT	CASRWWGQNTEAFF